This is a list of T cell receptor beta chains from one sample in a study of T cell responses to AZD1222 COVID-19 vaccine. The repertoire was sequenced with immunoSEQ multiplex PCR; TCRdb's copy has only in-frame clones and lacks some. The profile shows about 120,000 clones, roughly 87% of them singletons. The sequenced sample was peripheral blood, obtained 28 days after the second AZD1222 dose. Receptors originate from an adult who received the AZD1222 COVID-19 vaccine. The CDR3 runs from the conserved cysteine through the conserved F or W. The order of the fields is V gene, D gene, J gene, clone size, CDR3 DNA, CDR3 protein. The D gene is left open where the match is weak. Part of the rows lack a size; the others show once, few, many or a class for expanded clones.

v_gene: TRBV20-1
d_gene: TRBD2
j_gene: TRBJ2-1
abundance: -
CDR3nt: TGCAGTGCTAGTTCGGCCAGCGGGGGGTCAAATGAGCAGTTCTTC
CDR3aa: CSASSASGGSNEQFF

v_gene: TRBV27
d_gene: TRBD1
j_gene: TRBJ1-2
abundance: -
CDR3nt: TGTGCCAGCAGTCGGACAGGGGGCGCCGGCTATGGCTACACCTTC
CDR3aa: CASSRTGGAGYGYTF

v_gene: TRBV6-5
d_gene: -
j_gene: TRBJ1-6
abundance: -
CDR3nt: TGTGCCAGCAGTAATCGGCAGAATTCACCCCTCCACTTT
CDR3aa: CASSNRQNSPLHF

v_gene: TRBV2
d_gene: -
j_gene: TRBJ1-2
abundance: -
CDR3nt: TGTGCCAGCAGTGCCGACAGCTACTATGGCTACACCTTC
CDR3aa: CASSADSYYGYTF

v_gene: TRBV18
d_gene: -
j_gene: TRBJ2-3
abundance: -
CDR3nt: TGTGCCAGCTCACCGACAGGAGATACGCAGTATTTT
CDR3aa: CASSPTGDTQYF

v_gene: TRBV7-8
d_gene: TRBD2
j_gene: TRBJ2-7
abundance: -
CDR3nt: TGTGCCAGCAGCTCCGCAAGGACTAGCTCGGACGAGCAGTACTTC
CDR3aa: CASSSARTSSDEQYF

v_gene: TRBV11-2
d_gene: -
j_gene: TRBJ2-3
abundance: once
CDR3nt: TGTGCCAGCAGCTTAAATAGTGCTTCAGATACGCAGTATTTT
CDR3aa: CASSLNSASDTQYF

v_gene: TRBV5-4
d_gene: -
j_gene: TRBJ2-2
abundance: once
CDR3nt: TGTGCCAGCAGCTACAGCCGGCTTAGCACCGGGGAGCTGTTTTTT
CDR3aa: CASSYSRLSTGELFF

v_gene: TRBV7-9
d_gene: -
j_gene: TRBJ1-1
abundance: -
CDR3nt: TGTGCCAGCAGCTTAGCGGTCACTGAAGCTTTCTTT
CDR3aa: CASSLAVTEAFF

v_gene: TRBV28
d_gene: -
j_gene: TRBJ1-2
abundance: -
CDR3nt: TGTGCCAGCAGTTTAGGGACGGCGTGGGGCTACACCTTC
CDR3aa: CASSLGTAWGYTF

v_gene: TRBV19
d_gene: TRBD1
j_gene: TRBJ2-7
abundance: -
CDR3nt: TGTGCCAGTAGTCCAACAGGGGATCCCTACGAGCAGTACTTC
CDR3aa: CASSPTGDPYEQYF

v_gene: TRBV21-1
d_gene: -
j_gene: TRBJ1-5
abundance: -
CDR3nt: TGTGCCAGCAGCAAAGGGGCAGGAATTGTCAAGCCCCAGCATTTT
CDR3aa: CASSKGAGIVKPQHF

v_gene: TRBV18
d_gene: -
j_gene: TRBJ1-3
abundance: -
CDR3nt: TGTGCCAGCTCACCAACTTACACCAACCCTGGAAACACCATATATTTT
CDR3aa: CASSPTYTNPGNTIYF

v_gene: TRBV6-2/TRBV6-3
d_gene: -
j_gene: TRBJ1-5
abundance: -
CDR3nt: TGTGCCAGCAGTGCCCGGGGTCAGCCCCAGCATTTT
CDR3aa: CASSARGQPQHF

v_gene: TRBV6-5
d_gene: -
j_gene: TRBJ2-5
abundance: -
CDR3nt: TGTGCCAGCAGTTACACTGGGGAGACCCAGTACTTC
CDR3aa: CASSYTGETQYF

v_gene: TRBV5-6
d_gene: -
j_gene: TRBJ1-5
abundance: few
CDR3nt: TGTGCCAGCAGCACCGGAGGTCAGCCCCAGCATTTT
CDR3aa: CASSTGGQPQHF

v_gene: TRBV5-6
d_gene: TRBD1
j_gene: TRBJ1-2
abundance: -
CDR3nt: TGTGCCAGCAGCTTGGACAGGGGCGCTGGCTACACCTTC
CDR3aa: CASSLDRGAGYTF

v_gene: TRBV7-3
d_gene: -
j_gene: TRBJ1-2
abundance: -
CDR3nt: TGTGCCAGCAGCTTAACGGCGGACTTGGGCTACACCTTC
CDR3aa: CASSLTADLGYTF

v_gene: TRBV4-3
d_gene: -
j_gene: TRBJ2-7
abundance: -
CDR3nt: TGCGCCAGCATAAGGGGTTCCCTCTACGAGCAGTACTTC
CDR3aa: CASIRGSLYEQYF

v_gene: TRBV11-3
d_gene: -
j_gene: TRBJ1-1
abundance: -
CDR3nt: TGTGCCAGCAGCGGGAGCGGGGAAAGTGAAGCTTTCTTT
CDR3aa: CASSGSGESEAFF

v_gene: TRBV5-6
d_gene: -
j_gene: TRBJ1-2
abundance: -
CDR3nt: TGTGCCAGCAGCCTGCTCGACGGTAACTATGGCTACACCTTC
CDR3aa: CASSLLDGNYGYTF

v_gene: TRBV11-3
d_gene: TRBD1
j_gene: TRBJ2-7
abundance: -
CDR3nt: TGTGCCAGCAGCTTAGGCTCTTGGACAGGGGGCGGGGAGCAGTACTTC
CDR3aa: CASSLGSWTGGGEQYF

v_gene: TRBV7-2
d_gene: TRBD1
j_gene: TRBJ2-1
abundance: -
CDR3nt: TGTGCCTTCGGGACAGGGGTAAACAATGAGCAGTTCTTC
CDR3aa: CAFGTGVNNEQFF

v_gene: TRBV19
d_gene: TRBD2
j_gene: TRBJ2-3
abundance: -
CDR3nt: TGTGCCAGTAGTATAGGTTTAGCGGGGGCAGATACGCAGTATTTT
CDR3aa: CASSIGLAGADTQYF

v_gene: TRBV15
d_gene: TRBD1
j_gene: TRBJ1-2
abundance: -
CDR3nt: TGTGCCACCAGCGGCCGGGACAGGTTGAACTATGGCTACACCTTC
CDR3aa: CATSGRDRLNYGYTF

v_gene: TRBV19
d_gene: -
j_gene: TRBJ1-1
abundance: -
CDR3nt: TGTGCCAGTAGTCCTCGGACACGACAGTGGGCTTTCTTT
CDR3aa: CASSPRTRQWAFF

v_gene: TRBV5-6
d_gene: TRBD1
j_gene: TRBJ2-4
abundance: -
CDR3nt: TGTGCCAGCAGCCCCGACAGGGGGTATTCAAAAAACATTCAGTACTTC
CDR3aa: CASSPDRGYSKNIQYF

v_gene: TRBV20-1
d_gene: -
j_gene: TRBJ2-7
abundance: -
CDR3nt: TGCAGTGCCAGTCCCCTAACGGATCCTTACGAGCAGTACTTC
CDR3aa: CSASPLTDPYEQYF